These 17 T cell receptor beta chains came from one sample sequenced in a study of T cells after posttransplantation cyclophosphamide. Method: immunoSEQ multiplex PCR; TCRdb's copy keeps in-frame clones and lacks some. There are tens of thousands of clones in the sample, none observed a single time. What was sequenced was PBMCs. The receptors come from a man aged 45-65 years in good health, CMV-negative, and a related stem cell transplant donor.

Ten or more counts support this clone. This chain links TRBV5-1 with TRBJ2-2; D ambiguous. The CDR3 runs 12 residues. The V and J ends lost 1 base and 11 bases respectively, with 9 bases between them. Germline lookup yields CDR1 SGHRS and CDR2 YFSETQ. CDR3 in DNA: TGCGCCAGCAGCTTGTCGCTAGTCGAGCTGTTTTTT. Translation: CASSLSLVELFF.

This clone was picked up a small number of times. The V call is TRBV9, the J call TRBJ2-5; TRBD1 might be the D (7 bases). The CDR3 is made up of 16 amino acids. The germline V gene encodes CDR1 SGDLS and CDR2 YYNGEE. Trimming took off 0 bases at V and 5 bases at J, with 17 bases between the two ends. CDR3 in amino acids: CASSVAGGGGWETQYF. In nucleotides, the CDR3 is TGTGCCAGCAGCGTAGCAGGAGGAGGGGGCTGGGAGACCCAGTACTTC.

This clone was seen many times. The V call is TRBV6-4, the J call TRBJ1-5; the D gene is possibly TRBD1 (5 bases). The V and J ends lost 2 bases and 5 bases respectively, with 13 bases between them. The CDR3 spans 15 residues. Germline CDR1 reads MRHNA; CDR2 reads SNTAGT. CDR3 sequence: CASSDPGWTHQPQHF. CDR3 sequence (DNA): TGTGCCAGCAGTGACCCAGGATGGACACATCAGCCCCAGCATTTT.

This clone was counted at least ten times. The CDR3 nucleotides are TGTGCCAGCCGGACAGGAGAAAGCACTCAGTACTTC. Its protein is CASRTGESTQYF. J is TRBJ2-4 and V is TRBV2; 7 bases match TRBD1. V lost 8 bases, J lost 12 bases, and 10 bases stayed unmatched. CDR3 length equals 12 residues. Per germline, CDR1 SNHLY and CDR2 FYNNEI. Full variable domain (missing parts from reference TRBV2 and TRBJ2-4): EPEVTQTPSHQVTQMGQEVILRCVPISNHLYFYWYRQILGQKVEFLVSFYNNEISEKSEIFDDQFSVERPDGSNFTLKIRSTKLEDSAMYFCASRTGESTQYFGAGTRLSVL.

This clone came up a few times. V and J are TRBV9 and TRBJ2-2, with 10 bases fitting TRBD2. The CDR3 runs 17 residues. Germline V CDR1 and CDR2: SGDLS, YYNGEE. J was trimmed by 2 bases and V by 3 bases; bases with no gene match: 7. CDR3 residues: CASSDARTSGNTGELFF. Here the CDR3 DNA reads TGTGCCAGCAGCGACGCGAGGACTAGCGGAAACACCGGGGAGCTGTTTTTT.

This clone occurred many times. The rearrangement joins TRBV5-1 to TRBJ2-5; D may be TRBD1 (6 bases). Germline loops: CDR1 SGHRS, CDR2 YFSETQ. This CDR3 contains 15 residues. V lost 0 bases, J lost 2 bases, and 11 bases lay in between. The chain's CDR3 is CASSLAGTRQETQYF. CDR3 sequence (DNA): TGCGCCAGCAGCTTGGCCGGGACACGACAAGAGACCCAGTACTTC.

This clone occurred many times. This chain connects TRBV6-4 to TRBJ2-1; 10 nucleotides agree with TRBD1. V dropped 4 bases and J dropped 8; count of bases not matched to a gene: 5. The length of the CDR3 is 14 residues. Germline V gives CDR1 MRHNA, CDR2 SNTAGT. CDR3 amino acids: CASSGQGASDEQFF. CDR3 coding DNA: TGTGCCAGCAGTGGACAGGGGGCTAGCGATGAGCAGTTCTTC.

This clone was counted at least ten times. This chain links TRBV5-8 with TRBJ2-3, with 8 positions matching TRBD2. The germline V gene has CDR1 SGHTS and CDR2 YDEGEE. The length of the CDR3 is 17 residues. The V and J ends lost 1 base and 2 bases, in that order; junction bases with no gene match: 9. The DNA of the CDR3 is TGTGCCAGCAGCTTGAAAGGGACTAGTTCTCTCACAGATACGCAGTATTTT. Residues: CASSLKGTSSLTDTQYF.

The chain couples TRBV9 to TRBJ2-3; no clear D gene. Trimming took 4 bases from V and 4 from J, leaving 13 bases between them. The CDR3 runs to 14 residues. CDR1 and CDR2 from the germline V gene are SGDLS and YYNGEE. CDR3 region: CASSSYSLADTQYF. CDR3 nucleotide sequence: TGTGCCAGCAGCTCCTATTCCTTGGCAGATACGCAGTATTTT.

This clone appeared many times. V gene TRBV19 combines with J gene TRBJ1-3; tentative D call: TRBD1 (5 bases). Per the germline V gene, CDR1 is LNHDA and CDR2 is SQIVND (reference sequence). V was cut by 5 bases and J by 9 bases, with 23 bases left in between. The CDR3 consists of 16 residues. The CDR3 sequence is CASSHLGEGARSTIYF. In DNA form, the CDR3 reads TGTGCCAGTAGTCATCTCGGCGAAGGGGCCCGAAGCACCATATATTTT.

This clone occurred many times. The rearrangement joins TRBV5-1 to TRBJ2-2, with TRBD2 matching 9 bases. V lost 0 bases to trimming and J lost 5 bases; unmatched junction nucleotides: 8. Germline CDR1 and CDR2: SGHRS and YFSETQ. The CDR3 contains 17 residues. CDR3 sequence: CASSLGLAGVRTGELFF. For the CDR3, the DNA is TGCGCCAGCAGCTTGGGTTTAGCGGGAGTGAGAACCGGGGAGCTGTTTTTT.

This clone came up many times. The CDR3 region has the DNA TGTGCCAGCAGTTTCCGGACCGGGGAGCTGTTTTTT. It specifies CASSFRTGELFF. The V call is TRBV27, the J call TRBJ2-2; D unclear. Germline V lookup: CDR1 MNHEY, CDR2 SMNVEV (reference sequence). This CDR3 has 12 residues. Trimming left V 3 bases short and J 5 bases short, with 4 bases between.

This clone was seen at least ten times. V and J are TRBV11-2 and TRBJ1-6, with no clear D. The CDR3 runs to 14 residues. V shed 3 bases and J shed 7 bases, with 10 bases lying between them. CDR1 SGHAT and CDR2 FQNNGV come from the germline V gene. The CDR3 protein is CASSFTDNNSPLHF. The CDR3 DNA reads as TGTGCCAGCAGCTTCACAGATAACAATTCACCCCTCCACTTT.

Ten or more counts support this clone. This chain connects TRBV6-5 to TRBJ2-1; TRBD2 is a possible D gene (6 bases). The germline gives CDR1 MNHEY, CDR2 SVGAGI. Trimming shortened V by 4 bases and J by 3 bases, and 13 bases separated the two germline ends. This CDR3 spans 15 amino acids. CDR3 protein: CASSSRGTYYNEQFF. The CDR3 bases are TGTGCCAGCAGTTCTCGGGGGACCTACTACAATGAGCAGTTCTTC.

This clone was counted between two and nine times. The V gene is TRBV30, the J gene TRBJ2-7; unclear D gene. With 0 bases removed from V and 1 base from J, the gap between germline ends came to 10 bases. The CDR3 has 14 residues. Germline-derived CDR1 and CDR2 are GTSNPN and SVGIG (reference sequence). CDR3: CAWSVQHGSYEQYF. CDR3 in DNA: TGTGCCTGGAGTGTACAGCACGGTTCCTACGAGCAGTACTTC.

This clone was picked up many times. The rearrangement joins TRBV7-9 to TRBJ1-1; D may be TRBD1 (5 bases). V shed 0 bases and J shed 5 bases, with 25 bases lying between them. CDR3 length: 19 amino acids. From germline, CDR1 is SEHNR and CDR2 FQNEAQ (reference sequence). CDR3 nucleotide sequence: TGTGCCAGCAGCTTAGCGGGCTGGCAGGGTAAATCGTATCGGACTGAAGCTTTCTTT. This sequence encodes CASSLAGWQGKSYRTEAFF.

This clone appeared many times. The chain uses TRBV7-3 and TRBJ2-7; 7 bases map to TRBD2. This CDR3 is 15 amino acids long. The trim removed 5 bases at V and 2 bases at J, leaving 9 bases unmatched. CDR1 and CDR2 from the germline V gene are SGHTA and FQGTGA. CDR3 DNA: TGTGCCAGCAGCCCAATCGGGGGGTCCCCCTACGAGCAGTACTTC. It is translated as CASSPIGGSPYEQYF.